This paragraph covers one T cell receptor beta chain sequence. The data were produced by immunoSEQ multiplex PCR, yet TCRdb's version contains in-frame clones alone and is incomplete. The table has roughly 78,000 clones, approximately 78% seen once; the top ten hold more than 7%. The sample originates from a study of radiotherapy plus CTLA-4 blockade in lung cancer. The CDR3 has 18 amino acids. Trimming took 3 bases from V and 5 from J; bases not matched to a gene: 16. Germline values: CDR1 SGHTS, CDR2 YDEGEE. This sequence originates from a human donor with non-small cell lung cancer who had a complete response to radiotherapy plus ipilimumab. The sample here was peripheral blood, taken from a patient treated with radiotherapy plus ipilimumab. V usage is TRBV5-8 and J usage is TRBJ2-1; 8 bases are a match to TRBD1. The CDR3 bases are TGTGCCAGCAGCTCGGGTTGGGCAGGGGGCAGTATCAACAATGAGCAGTTCTTC. Translating it yields CASSSGWAGGSINNEQFF.